The 10 T cell receptor beta chains presented below share a single source sample, sequenced in a study of blood T cells in healthy people across ages. Primed by a sample-barcoded 5' primer and a J-beta primer mix, a second PCR proceeded for about 6 to 11 cycles. A single record per CDR3 protein comes from TCRdb applying MiXCR to the 5' RACE reads. The sample shows about 1.8 million distinct CDR3 sequences, less than 50% of them seen only once. Source material: blood. These TCRs come from a woman aged 40 to 50 in good health.

This clonotype turned up a few times. The chain has TRBV4-3 and TRBJ2-7, with D perhaps TRBD1 (6 bases). The CDR3 totals 15 residues. V lost 0 bases, J lost 4 bases, and 13 bases lay in between. Germline V lookup: CDR1 LGHNA, CDR2 YSLEER. This CDR3 is CASSQEGAGRYEQYF. As DNA, the CDR3 is TGCGCCAGCAGCCAAGAGGGGGCAGGACGTTACGAGCAGTACTTC.

The sample holds a few counts of this clonotype. V usage is TRBV27 and J usage is TRBJ2-4, with D perhaps matching TRBD1 (6 bases). Germline CDR1 and CDR2: MNHEY and SMNVEV (reference sequence). V lost 5 bases to trimming and J lost 5 bases, with 25 bases between them. The CDR3 runs 18 residues. CDR3: CASSPLRGGPSKENIQYF. Written as DNA, the CDR3 is TGTGCCAGCAGTCCCCTGCGAGGGGGTCCCTCCAAGGAAAACATTCAGTACTTC.

This clonotype was detected only a few times. This chain links TRBV20-1 with TRBJ2-4; D is possibly TRBD2 (5 bases). The V gene's germline CDR1 is DFQATT and CDR2 SNEGSKA (reference sequence). V dropped 6 bases and J dropped 4 bases, with 22 bases sitting between them. The CDR3 loop spans 16 amino acids. The CDR3 is CSAPDAASGEKNIQYF. Written as DNA, the CDR3 is TGCAGTGCCCCCGACGCAGCGAGCGGTGAGAAAAACATTCAGTACTTC.

The chain carries TRBV20-1 and TRBJ2-7; 9 nucleotides match TRBD2. V dropped 0 bases and J dropped 2; count of bases not matched to a gene: 8. The CDR3 covers 16 residues. Germline V gene data show CDR1 as DFQATT and CDR2 as SNEGSKA (reference sequence). CDR3 protein: CSARDRLAGSPYEQYF. The CDR3 bases are TGCAGTGCTAGAGATCGGCTAGCGGGGTCCCCCTACGAGCAGTACTTC.

The V and J genes are TRBV9 and TRBJ1-2; no reliable D call. V lost 4 bases and J 10 bases, leaving 14 bases between the germline ends. Germline V CDR1 and CDR2: SGDLS, YYNGEE. CDR3 length equals 12 residues. The CDR3 coding sequence is TGTGCCAGCAGCCCCCGTGGGTCGATCTACACCTTC. Translation gives CASSPRGSIYTF. The full variable domain, completed using reference TRBV9 and TRBJ1-2, is DSGVTQTPKHLITATGQRVTLRCSPRSGDLSVYWYQQSLDQGLQFLIQYYNGEERAKGNILERFSAQQFPDLHSELNLSSLELGDSALYFCASSPRGSIYTFGSGTRLTVV.

This clonotype was recorded a few times. The J gene is TRBJ1-6, the V gene TRBV7-2, with 11 positions matching TRBD1. Per germline, CDR1 SGHTA and CDR2 FQGNSA. The CDR3 covers 15 residues. V was clipped by 1 base and J by 10 bases; unmatched bases: 3. This chain's CDR3 is CASSLGTGGQSPLHF. The CDR3, as DNA: TGTGCCAGCAGCTTAGGGACAGGGGGCCAATCACCCCTCCACTTT.

The chain recombines TRBV2 with TRBJ1-1; 7 bases are a match to TRBD1. This CDR3 region has 13 residues. J was trimmed by 0 bases and V by 8 bases; bases with no gene match: 3. Germline values: CDR1 SNHLY, CDR2 FYNNEI. CDR3: CASGTAMNTEAFF. CDR3 DNA: TGTGCCAGCGGGACAGCCATGAACACTGAAGCTTTCTTT. Full variable domain (remainder filled in from reference TRBV2 and TRBJ1-1): EPEVTQTPSHQVTQMGQEVILRCVPISNHLYFYWYRQILGQKVEFLVSFYNNEISEKSEIFDDQFSVERPDGSNFTLKIRSTKLEDSAMYFCASGTAMNTEAFFGQGTRLTVV.

The chain has TRBV27 and TRBJ1-5, with D hard to call. The CDR3 has 15 amino acids. Trimming left V 6 bases short and J 10 bases short, with 22 bases between. Germline V gene data show CDR1 as MNHEY and CDR2 as SMNVEV (reference sequence). The CDR3 loop is CASRTLQRRGGPQHF. The CDR3 bases are TGTGCCAGCAGAACATTACAGAGACGCGGAGGACCCCAGCATTTT.

This chain links TRBV6-6 with TRBJ2-5; D might be TRBD1 (6 bases). V lost 6 bases, J lost 2 bases, and 16 bases lay in between. The CDR3 has 15 amino acids. Germline V gene data show CDR1 as MNHNY and CDR2 as SVGAGI (reference sequence). The CDR3 DNA sequence: TGTGCCAGCAGCGACCCATGGCAGGGGCAAGAGACCCAGTACTTC. This encodes CASSDPWQGQETQYF.

The chain links TRBV24-1 to TRBJ2-1; maybe TRBD2 (7 bases). With 7 bases removed from V and 4 bases from J, the gap between germline ends came to 16 bases. The germline V gene has CDR1 KGHDR and CDR2 SFDVKD. The CDR3 spans 15 residues. Here the CDR3 DNA reads TGTGCCACCAGCCTAGGGGGGGCAGCGTACAATGAGCAGTTCTTC. It encodes CATSLGGAAYNEQFF.